This T cell receptor (beta chain) was recorded in a study of blood T cell repertoires in COVID-19. Study-level information: Donors in the United States, Italy and Spain gave samples during acute or convalescent COVID-19. PBMCs, B-cell-depleted T cells, or T cells were the source of the cDNA or gDNA that made up the material.

Symptom resolution, clearance, or two negative PCRs marked donors in Cohort 3 as recovered. Per the original methods: Estimation of nucleated cell counts relied on the amplification of reference gene primers. The protocol was immunoSEQ multiplex PCR, while the TCRdb copy is restricted to in-frame clones and leaves out a portion. That table furnishes V, J and clone size, whereas the DNA furnished D and trimming. The sample lists fewer than 350,000 clones, 89% occurring once. CDR1 and CDR2 (germline): KGHSH, LQKENI. J gave up 0 bases and V 3 bases, and 6 bases lay outside the gene matches. This CDR3 is 16 amino acids long.

The origin of this receptor is a man in his fifties or sixties who had recovered from COVID-19. Sequenced: PBMCs or T cells enriched from blood (not recorded which). The chain carries TRBV18 and TRBJ2-3; 7 positions match TRBD1. The CDR3 region is CASSPIGTESTDTQYF. CDR3 in DNA: TGTGCCAGCTCACCGATCGGGACAGAAAGCACAGATACGCAGTATTTT.